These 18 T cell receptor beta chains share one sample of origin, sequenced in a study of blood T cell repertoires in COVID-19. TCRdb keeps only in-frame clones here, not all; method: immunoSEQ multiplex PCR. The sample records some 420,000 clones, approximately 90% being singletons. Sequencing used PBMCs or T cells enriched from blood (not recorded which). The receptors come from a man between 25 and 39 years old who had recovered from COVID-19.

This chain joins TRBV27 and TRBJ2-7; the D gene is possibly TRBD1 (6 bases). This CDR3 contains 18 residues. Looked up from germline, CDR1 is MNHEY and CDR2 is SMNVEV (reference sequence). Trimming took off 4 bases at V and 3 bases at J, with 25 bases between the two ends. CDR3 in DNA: TGTGCCAGCAGTTCCCTGACAGGCTTCTACGTGGGAAACTACGAGCAGTACTTC. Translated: CASSSLTGFYVGNYEQYF.

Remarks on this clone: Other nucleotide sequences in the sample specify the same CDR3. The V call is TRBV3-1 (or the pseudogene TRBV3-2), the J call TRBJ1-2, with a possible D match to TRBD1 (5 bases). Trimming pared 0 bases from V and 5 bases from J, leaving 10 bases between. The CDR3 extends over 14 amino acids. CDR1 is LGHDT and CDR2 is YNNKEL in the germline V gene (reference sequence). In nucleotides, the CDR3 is TGTGCCAGCAGCCAAGAGGGGGGGACGTATGGCTACACCTTC. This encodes CASSQEGGTYGYTF.

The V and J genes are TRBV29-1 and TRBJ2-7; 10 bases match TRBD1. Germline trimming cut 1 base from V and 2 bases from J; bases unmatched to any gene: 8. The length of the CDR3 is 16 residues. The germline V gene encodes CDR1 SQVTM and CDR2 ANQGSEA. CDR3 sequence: CSVEAASGTGAYEQYF. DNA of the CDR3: TGCAGCGTTGAAGCTGCCTCTGGGACAGGGGCCTACGAGCAGTACTTC.

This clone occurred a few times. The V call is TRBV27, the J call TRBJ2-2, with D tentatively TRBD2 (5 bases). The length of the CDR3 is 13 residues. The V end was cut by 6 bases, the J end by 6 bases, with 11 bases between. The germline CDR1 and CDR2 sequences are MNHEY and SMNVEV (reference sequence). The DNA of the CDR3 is TGTGCCAGCAGCTCCCGGGATCCCGGGGAGCTGTTTTTT. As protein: CASSSRDPGELFF.

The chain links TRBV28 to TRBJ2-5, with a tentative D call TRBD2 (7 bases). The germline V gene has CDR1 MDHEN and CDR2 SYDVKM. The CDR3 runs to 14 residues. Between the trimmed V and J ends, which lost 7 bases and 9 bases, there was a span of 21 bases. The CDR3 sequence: CASIRGDTSGAQYF. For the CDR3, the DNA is TGTGCCAGCATCCGGGGGGACACCTCGGGAGCCCAGTACTTC.

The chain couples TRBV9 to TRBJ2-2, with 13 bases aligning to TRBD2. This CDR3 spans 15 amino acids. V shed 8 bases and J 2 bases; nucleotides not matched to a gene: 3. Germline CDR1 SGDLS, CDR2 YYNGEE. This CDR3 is CASGLAGVNTGELFF. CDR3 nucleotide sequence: TGTGCCAGTGGACTAGCGGGAGTTAACACCGGGGAGCTGTTTTTT.

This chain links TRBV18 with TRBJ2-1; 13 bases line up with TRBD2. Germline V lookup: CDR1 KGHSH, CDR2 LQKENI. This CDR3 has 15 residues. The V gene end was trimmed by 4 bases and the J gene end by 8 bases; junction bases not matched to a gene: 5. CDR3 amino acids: CASSHRTSGSDEQFF. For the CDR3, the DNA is TGTGCCAGCTCACACAGGACTAGCGGGAGCGATGAGCAGTTCTTC.

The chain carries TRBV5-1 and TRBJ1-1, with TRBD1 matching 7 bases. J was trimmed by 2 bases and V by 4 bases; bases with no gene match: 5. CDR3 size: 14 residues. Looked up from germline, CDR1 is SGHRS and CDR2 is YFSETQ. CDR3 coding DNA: TGCGCCAGCAGCGGGGGGACAGCCAACACTGAAGCTTTCTTT. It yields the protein CASSGGTANTEAFF.

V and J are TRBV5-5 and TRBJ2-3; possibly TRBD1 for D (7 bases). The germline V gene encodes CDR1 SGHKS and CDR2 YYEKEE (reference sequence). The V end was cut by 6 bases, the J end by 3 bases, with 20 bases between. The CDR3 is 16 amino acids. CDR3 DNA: TGTGCCAGCACCGACCGGCGGGACAGACTTACAGATACGCAGTATTTT. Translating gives CASTDRRDRLTDTQYF.

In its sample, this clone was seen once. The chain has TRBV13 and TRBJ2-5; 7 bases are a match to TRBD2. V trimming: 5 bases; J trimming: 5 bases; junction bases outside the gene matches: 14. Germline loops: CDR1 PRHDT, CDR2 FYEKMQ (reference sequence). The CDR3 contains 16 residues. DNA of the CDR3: TGTGCCAGCAGCCCCACTAGTGGCGGGAGTCTGGAGACCCAGTACTTC. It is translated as CASSPTSGGSLETQYF.

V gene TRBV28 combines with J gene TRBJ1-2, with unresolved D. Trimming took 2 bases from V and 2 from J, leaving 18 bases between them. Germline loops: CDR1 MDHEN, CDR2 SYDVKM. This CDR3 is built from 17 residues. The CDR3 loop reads CASSLRRLREDNYGYTF. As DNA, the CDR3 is TGTGCCAGCAGTTTACGTCGCCTGAGGGAGGACAACTATGGCTACACCTTC.

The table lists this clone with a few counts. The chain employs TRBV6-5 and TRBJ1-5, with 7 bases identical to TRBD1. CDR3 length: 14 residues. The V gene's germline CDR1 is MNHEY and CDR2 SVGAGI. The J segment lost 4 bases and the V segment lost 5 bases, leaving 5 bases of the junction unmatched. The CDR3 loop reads CASSPGTANQPQHF. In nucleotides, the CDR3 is TGTGCCAGCAGTCCCGGGACAGCTAATCAGCCCCAGCATTTT.

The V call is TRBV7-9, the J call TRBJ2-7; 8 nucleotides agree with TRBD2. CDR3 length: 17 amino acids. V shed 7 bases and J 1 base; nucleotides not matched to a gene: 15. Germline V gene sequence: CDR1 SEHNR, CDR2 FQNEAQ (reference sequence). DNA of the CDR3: TGTGCCAGCACCCAATGGGGAAGCGGGAGACTGTCCTACGAGCAGTACTTC. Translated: CASTQWGSGRLSYEQYF.

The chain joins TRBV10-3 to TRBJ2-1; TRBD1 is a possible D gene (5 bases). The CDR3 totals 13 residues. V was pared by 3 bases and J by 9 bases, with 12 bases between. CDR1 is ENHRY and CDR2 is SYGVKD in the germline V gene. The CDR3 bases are TGTGCCATCAGTGACCCAGGGCAAAGTGAGCAGTTCTTC. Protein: CAISDPGQSEQFF.

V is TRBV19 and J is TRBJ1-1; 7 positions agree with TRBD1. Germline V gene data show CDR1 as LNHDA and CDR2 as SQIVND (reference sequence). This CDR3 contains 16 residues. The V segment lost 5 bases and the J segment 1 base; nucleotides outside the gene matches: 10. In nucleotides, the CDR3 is TGTGCCAGTAGTCTGACACAGGGGACGGGGAACACTGAAGCTTTCTTT. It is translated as CASSLTQGTGNTEAFF.

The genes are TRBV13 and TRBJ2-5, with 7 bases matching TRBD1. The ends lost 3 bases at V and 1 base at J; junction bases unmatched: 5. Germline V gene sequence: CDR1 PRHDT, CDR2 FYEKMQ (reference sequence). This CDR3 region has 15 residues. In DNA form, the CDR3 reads TGTGCCAGCAGCTTGAGGGGGCGAGGCCAAGAGACCCAGTACTTC. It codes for CASSLRGRGQETQYF.

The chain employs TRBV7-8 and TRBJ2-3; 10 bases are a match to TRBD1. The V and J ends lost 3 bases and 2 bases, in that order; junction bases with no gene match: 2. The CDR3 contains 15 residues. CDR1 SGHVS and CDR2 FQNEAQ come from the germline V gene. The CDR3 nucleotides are TGTGCCAGCAGCTTGACAGGGGGCATCACAGATACGCAGTATTTT. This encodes CASSLTGGITDTQYF.

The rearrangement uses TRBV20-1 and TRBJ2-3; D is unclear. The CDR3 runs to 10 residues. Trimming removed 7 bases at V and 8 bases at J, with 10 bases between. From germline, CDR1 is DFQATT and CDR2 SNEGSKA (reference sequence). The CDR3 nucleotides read TGCAGTGTCCTGCGAGGTACGCAGTATTTT. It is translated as CSVLRGTQYF.